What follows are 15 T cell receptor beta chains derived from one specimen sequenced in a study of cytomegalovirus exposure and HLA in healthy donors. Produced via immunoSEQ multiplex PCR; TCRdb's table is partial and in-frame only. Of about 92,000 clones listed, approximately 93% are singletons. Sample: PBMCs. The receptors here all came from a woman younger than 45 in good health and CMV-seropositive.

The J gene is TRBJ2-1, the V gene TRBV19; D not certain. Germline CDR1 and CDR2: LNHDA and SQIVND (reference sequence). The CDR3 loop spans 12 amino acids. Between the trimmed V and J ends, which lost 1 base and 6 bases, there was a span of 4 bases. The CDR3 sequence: CASSIASNEQFF. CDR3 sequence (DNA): TGTGCCAGTAGTATAGCGAGCAATGAGCAGTTCTTC. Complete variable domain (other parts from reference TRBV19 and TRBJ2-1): DGGITQSPKYLFRKEGQNVTLSCEQNLNHDAMYWYRQDPGQGLRLIYYSQIVNDFQKGDIAEGYSVSREKKESFPLTVTSAQKNPTAFYLCASSIASNEQFFGPGTRLTVL.

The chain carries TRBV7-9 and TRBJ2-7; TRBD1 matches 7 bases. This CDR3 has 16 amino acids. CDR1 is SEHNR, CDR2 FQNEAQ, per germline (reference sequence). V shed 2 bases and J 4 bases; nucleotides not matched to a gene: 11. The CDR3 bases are TGTGCCAGCAGCTTATTAACGGACAGGCCGGCATACGAGCAGTACTTC. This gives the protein CASSLLTDRPAYEQYF.

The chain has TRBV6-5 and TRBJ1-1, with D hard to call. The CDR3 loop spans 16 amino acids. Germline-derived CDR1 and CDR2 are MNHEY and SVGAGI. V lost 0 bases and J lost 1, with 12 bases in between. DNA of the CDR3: TGTGCCAGCAGTTACTCCCGTGCGGGGTGGAACACTGAAGCTTTCTTT. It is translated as CASSYSRAGWNTEAFF.

Here the CDR3 reads CASSLPRTGEVYEQYF. In nucleotides, the CDR3 is TGCGCCAGCAGCTTGCCGAGGACAGGGGAAGTCTACGAGCAGTACTTC. This chain connects TRBV5-1 to TRBJ2-7, with 9 positions matching TRBD1. Germline trimming cut 1 base from V and 3 bases from J; bases unmatched to any gene: 8. Germline CDR1 is SGHRS and CDR2 is YFSETQ. This CDR3 has 16 residues.

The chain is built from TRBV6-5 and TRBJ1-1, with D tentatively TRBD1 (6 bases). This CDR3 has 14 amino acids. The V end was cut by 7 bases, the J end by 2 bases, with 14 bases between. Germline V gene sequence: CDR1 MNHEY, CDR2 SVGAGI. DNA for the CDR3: TGTGCCAGCATTAACAGAGGGGGTAACACTGAAGCTTTCTTT. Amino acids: CASINRGGNTEAFF.

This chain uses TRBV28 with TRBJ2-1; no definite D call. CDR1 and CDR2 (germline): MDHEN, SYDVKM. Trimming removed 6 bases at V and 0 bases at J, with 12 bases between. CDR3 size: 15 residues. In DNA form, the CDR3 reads TGTGCCAGCAGGGCTCTAGGAAGCTCCTACAATGAGCAGTTCTTC. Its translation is CASRALGSSYNEQFF.

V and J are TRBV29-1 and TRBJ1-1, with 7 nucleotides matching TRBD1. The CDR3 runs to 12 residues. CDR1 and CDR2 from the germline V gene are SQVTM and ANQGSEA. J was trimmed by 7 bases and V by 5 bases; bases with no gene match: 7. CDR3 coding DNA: TGCAGCGTTCAGGGGGAGCGCCGTGAAGCTTTCTTT. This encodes CSVQGERREAFF.

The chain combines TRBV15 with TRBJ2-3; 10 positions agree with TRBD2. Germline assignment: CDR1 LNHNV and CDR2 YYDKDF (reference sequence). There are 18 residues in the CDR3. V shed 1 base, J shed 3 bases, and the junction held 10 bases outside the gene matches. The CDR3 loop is CATSRGLQAGGPTDTQYF. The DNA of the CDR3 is TGTGCCACCAGCAGAGGCCTTCAAGCGGGAGGGCCTACAGATACGCAGTATTTT.

CDR3 sequence reads: CASSQGNLGPADTIYF. The DNA of the CDR3 is TGCGCCAGCAGCCAAGGGAATCTCGGTCCGGCGGACACCATATATTTT. This chain uses TRBV4-1 with TRBJ1-3, with D uncertain. Germline values: CDR1 MGHRA, CDR2 YSYEKL. The V gene lost 1 base and the J gene lost 8 bases, with 18 bases spanning the gap. The CDR3 contains 16 residues.

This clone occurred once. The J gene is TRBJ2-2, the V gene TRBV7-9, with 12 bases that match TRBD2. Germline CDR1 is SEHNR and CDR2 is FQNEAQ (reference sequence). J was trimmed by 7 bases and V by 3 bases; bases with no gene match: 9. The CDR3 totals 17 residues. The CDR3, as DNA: TGTGCCAGCAGCTTCCGACTAGCGGGGGACACGGTCGGGGAGCTGTTTTTT. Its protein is CASSFRLAGDTVGELFF. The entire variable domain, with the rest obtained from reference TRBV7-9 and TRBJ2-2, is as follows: DTGVSQNPRHKITKRGQNVTFRCDPISEHNRLYWYRQTLGQGPEFLTYFQNEAQLEKSRLLSDRFSAERPKGSFSTLEIQRTEQGDSAMYLCASSFRLAGDTVGELFFGEGSRLTVL.

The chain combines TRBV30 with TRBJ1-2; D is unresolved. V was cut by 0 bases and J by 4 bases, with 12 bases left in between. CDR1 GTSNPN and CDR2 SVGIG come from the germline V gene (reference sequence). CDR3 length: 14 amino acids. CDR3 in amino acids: CAWSVLGTAYGYTF. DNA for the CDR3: TGTGCCTGGAGTGTATTGGGTACAGCCTATGGCTACACCTTC.

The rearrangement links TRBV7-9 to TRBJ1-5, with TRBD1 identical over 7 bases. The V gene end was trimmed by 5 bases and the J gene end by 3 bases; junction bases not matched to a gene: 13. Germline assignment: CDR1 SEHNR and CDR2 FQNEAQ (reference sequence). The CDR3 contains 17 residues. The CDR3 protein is CASSPGTARIHNQPQHF. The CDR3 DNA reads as TGTGCCAGCAGCCCCGGGACAGCCAGAATACACAATCAGCCCCAGCATTTT.

The CDR3, as DNA: TGTGCCATCAGTCTACAGGCCGCCGGGGAGCTGTTTTTT. Translation gives CAISLQAAGELFF. This sequence joins TRBV10-3 and TRBJ2-2; a possible D gene is TRBD1 (5 bases). The CDR3 loop spans 13 amino acids. Per germline, CDR1 ENHRY and CDR2 SYGVKD. Trimming cost V 5 bases and J 6 bases, with 10 bases left between them.

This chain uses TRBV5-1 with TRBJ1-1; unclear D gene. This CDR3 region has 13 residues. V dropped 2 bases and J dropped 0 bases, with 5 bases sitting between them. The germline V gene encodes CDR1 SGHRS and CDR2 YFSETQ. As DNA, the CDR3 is TGCGCCAGCAGCTTTTTCATGAACACTGAAGCTTTCTTT. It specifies CASSFFMNTEAFF.

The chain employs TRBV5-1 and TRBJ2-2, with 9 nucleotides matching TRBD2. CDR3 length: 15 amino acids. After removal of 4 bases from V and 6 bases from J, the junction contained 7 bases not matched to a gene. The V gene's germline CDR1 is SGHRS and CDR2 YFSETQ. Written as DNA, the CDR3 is TGCGCCAGCAGCCAAAATAGCGGGAGTCCCGGGGAGCTGTTTTTT. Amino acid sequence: CASSQNSGSPGELFF.